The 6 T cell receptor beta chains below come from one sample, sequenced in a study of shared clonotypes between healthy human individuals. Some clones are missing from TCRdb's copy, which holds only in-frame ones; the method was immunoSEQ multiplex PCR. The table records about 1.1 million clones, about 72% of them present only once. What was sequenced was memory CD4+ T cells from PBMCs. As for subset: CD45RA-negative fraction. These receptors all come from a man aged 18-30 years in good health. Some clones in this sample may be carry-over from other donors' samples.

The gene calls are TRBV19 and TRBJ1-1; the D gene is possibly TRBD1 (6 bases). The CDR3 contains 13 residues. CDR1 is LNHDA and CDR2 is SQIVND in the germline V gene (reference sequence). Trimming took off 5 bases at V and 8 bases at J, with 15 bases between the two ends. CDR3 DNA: TGTGCCAGTAGTGTGTATACCGGGACAGAAGCTTTCTTT. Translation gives CASSVYTGTEAFF.

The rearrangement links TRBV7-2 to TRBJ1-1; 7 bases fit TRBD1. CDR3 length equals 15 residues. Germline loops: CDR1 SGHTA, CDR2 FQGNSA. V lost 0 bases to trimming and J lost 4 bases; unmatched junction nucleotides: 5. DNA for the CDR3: TGTGCCAGCAGCTTAGCGCCAGGGGGAGGCACTGAAGCTTTCTTT. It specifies CASSLAPGGGTEAFF.

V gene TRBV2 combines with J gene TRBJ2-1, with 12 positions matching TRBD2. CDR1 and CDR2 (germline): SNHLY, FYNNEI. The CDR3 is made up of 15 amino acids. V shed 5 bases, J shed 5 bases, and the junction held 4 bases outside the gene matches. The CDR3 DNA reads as TGTGCCAGCAGTACCTGGACTAGCGGGGACAATGAGCAGTTCTTC. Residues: CASSTWTSGDNEQFF.

DNA for the CDR3: TGTGCCAGCAGCCCAACCATAGGACAGGGGATTGGCTACACCTTC. It encodes CASSPTIGQGIGYTF. The chain employs TRBV7-9 and TRBJ1-2; TRBD1 matches 9 bases. Germline V lookup: CDR1 SEHNR, CDR2 FQNEAQ (reference sequence). The CDR3 spans 15 residues. The trim removed 5 bases at V and 7 bases at J, leaving 11 bases unmatched.

CDR3 in amino acids: CATSGRIYGYTF. Here the CDR3 DNA reads TGTGCCACCTCGGGCCGCATTTATGGCTACACCTTC. The genes are TRBV19 and TRBJ1-2; D is undetermined. Per germline, CDR1 LNHDA and CDR2 SQIVND (reference sequence). Trimming pared 10 bases from V and 5 bases from J, leaving 14 bases between. The length of the CDR3 is 12 residues.

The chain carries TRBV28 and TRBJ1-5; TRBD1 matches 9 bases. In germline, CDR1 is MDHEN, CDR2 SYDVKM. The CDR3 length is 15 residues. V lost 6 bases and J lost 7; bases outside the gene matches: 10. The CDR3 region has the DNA TGTGCCAGCAGGGGAACAGGGGGCACGAGACAGCCCCAGCATTTT. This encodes CASRGTGGTRQPQHF.